What follows are 2 T cell receptor beta chains derived from one specimen sequenced in a study of breast tumors, draining lymph nodes, adjacent tissues. Axillary draining lymph nodes of breast cancer patients supplied the node samples. One entry per CDR3 protein, called by TCRdb with MiXCR from the multiplex PCR reads. The sample lists about 150,000 distinct CDR3 sequences, around 22% seen once, with just over 2.5% in the top ten. The sequenced sample consisted of axillary lymph node tissue. These receptor sequences come from a female donor with breast cancer. Some clones in this sample may be carry-over from other donors' samples.

The CDR3 DNA sequence: TGCGCCAGCAGCCAAGAGGGGTGGGTTAAAGGTGAAGCTTTCTTT. This translates into CASSQEGWVKGEAFF. This sequence joins TRBV4-1 and TRBJ1-1; D uncertain. This CDR3 has 15 amino acids. Deletions cut 0 bases from V and 7 bases from J, with 15 bases between. Germline CDR1 reads MGHRA; CDR2 reads YSYEKL.

This clonotype came up many times. The V and J genes are TRBV24-1 and TRBJ1-5; TRBD1 is a possible D gene (6 bases). This CDR3 comprises 13 residues. V was trimmed by 5 bases and J by 8 bases, leaving 12 bases between them. CDR1 and CDR2 from the germline V gene are KGHDR and SFDVKD. In DNA, the CDR3 is TGTGCCACCAGTGGCTGGGCAGGGGAGCCCCAGCATTTT. Translation gives CATSGWAGEPQHF.